The 8 T cell receptor beta chains listed next were all sequenced from one sample in a study of cytomegalovirus exposure and HLA in healthy donors. The PCR contained 60 Vbeta and 13 Jbeta primers. Using immunoSEQ multiplex PCR, the repertoire was profiled, and TCRdb retains in-frame clones only, with some absent. The sample lists about 200,000 clones; around 84% were seen once. The sequenced material came from PBMCs. The receptors shown here come from a woman aged 18-29 years in good health and CMV-seronegative.

The gene calls are TRBV5-1 and TRBJ1-4, with 10 bases aligning to TRBD1. The V segment lost 0 bases and the J segment 9 bases; nucleotides outside the gene matches: 5. The CDR3 is 15 amino acids. Germline loops: CDR1 SGHRS, CDR2 YFSETQ. CDR3 sequence (DNA): TGCGCCAGCAGCTTGGCCGGGACAGGGGACAAAAAACTGTTTTTT. This sequence encodes CASSLAGTGDKKLFF.

The sample holds a few counts of this clone. At one end, the junction sequence differs from germline, possibly due to a read error. The V call is TRBV7-7, the J call TRBJ1-1; 8 positions match TRBD1. The CDR3 consists of 13 residues. The germline CDR1 and CDR2 sequences are SSHAT and FNYEAQ (reference sequence). CDR3 sequence (DNA): TGTGCTAGCAGCATGGGACAGGCGTCTGAAGCTTTCTTT. Its translation is CASSMGQASEAFF.

This clone has more than one count but fewer than ten. The chain links TRBV6-5 to TRBJ2-6; 7 bases fit TRBD1. The CDR3 covers 15 residues. The V gene end was trimmed by 5 bases and the J gene end by 0 bases; junction bases not matched to a gene: 1. Germline assignment: CDR1 MNHEY and CDR2 SVGAGI. As DNA, the CDR3 is TGTGCCAGCAGTACAGGGGACTCTGGGGCCAACGTCCTGACTTTC. Translated, it gives CASSTGDSGANVLTF.

Written as DNA, the CDR3 is TGTGCCAGCAGCTTAGCAAAAACTAGCGGTACAGATACGCAGTATTTT. Translating it yields CASSLAKTSGTDTQYF. This sequence joins TRBV7-9 and TRBJ2-3, with 8 bases lining up with TRBD2. The CDR3 sequence is 16 residues long. Germline V gene sequence: CDR1 SEHNR, CDR2 FQNEAQ (reference sequence). The V gene end was trimmed by 0 bases and the J gene end by 3 bases; junction bases not matched to a gene: 5.

This clone came up a few times. The V call is TRBV4-2, the J call TRBJ1-2, with D possibly being TRBD1 (5 bases). Trimming left V 6 bases short and J 4 bases short, with 9 bases between. The CDR3 has 12 residues. Germline lookup yields CDR1 LGHNA and CDR2 YNFKEQ. For the CDR3, the DNA is TGTGCCAGCAGGGTAGACAGCTATGGCTACACCTTC. Encoded protein: CASRVDSYGYTF.

The J gene is TRBJ2-3, the V gene TRBV7-3; 7 bases match TRBD2. CDR1 is SGHTA, CDR2 FQGTGA, per germline. The V gene end was trimmed by 4 bases and the J gene end by 0 bases; junction bases not matched to a gene: 4. CDR3 length: 15 amino acids. The DNA for the CDR3 is TGTGCCAGCAGCTCCCTAGCGGATAGCACAGATACGCAGTATTTT. The encoded protein is CASSSLADSTDTQYF.

V gene TRBV30 combines with J gene TRBJ2-1; 9 bases map to TRBD2. Germline V gene data show CDR1 as GTSNPN and CDR2 as SVGIG (reference sequence). V dropped 5 bases and J dropped 2; count of bases not matched to a gene: 1. CDR3 size: 13 residues. The CDR3 loop reads CAWERGAYNEQFF. The DNA for the CDR3 is TGTGCCTGGGAGCGGGGGGCCTACAATGAGCAGTTCTTC.

This chain connects TRBV5-6 to TRBJ1-5; a weak D match, TRBD1 (6 bases). V was pared by 4 bases and J by 6 bases, with 17 bases between. Per the germline V gene, CDR1 is SGHDT and CDR2 is YYEEEE. The CDR3 loop spans 15 amino acids. The CDR3 loop reads CASSLRWGGGQPQHF. In nucleotides, the CDR3 is TGTGCCAGCAGCCTGAGGTGGGGGGGCGGTCAGCCCCAGCATTTT.